This T cell receptor beta chain was documented in a study of T cell repertoires in cytomegalovirus infection. CDR1 and CDR2 from the germline V gene are SGHTA and FQGNSA. V dropped 5 bases and J dropped 10 bases, with 17 bases sitting between them. This CDR3 comprises 13 residues. Each CDR3 protein gets one entry after TCRdb re-called the reads with MiXCR. The data hold about 300,000 distinct CDR3 sequences, with roughly 9.3% observed a single time. This TCR was sampled from a human donor in good health (CMV status not recorded). Some clones in this sample may be carry-over from other donors' samples. Specimen: PBMCs. J is TRBJ1-1 and V is TRBV7-2, with D perhaps TRBD1 (6 bases). CDR3 bases: TGTGCCAGCAGCGTAGTACCACAGGGTGCAGCTTTCTTT. The encoded protein is CASSVVPQGAAFF. Full variable domain (outside the CDR3, taken from reference TRBV7-2 and TRBJ1-1): GAGVSQSPSNKVTEKGKDVELRCDPISGHTALYWYRQSLGQGLEFLIYFQGNSAPDKSGLPSDRFSAERTGGSVSTLTIQRTQQEDSAVYLCASSVVPQGAAFFGQGTRLTVV.